The present entry profiles one T cell receptor beta chain with its context. This sample was included in a study of blood T cell repertoires in COVID-19. As handled by the study authors: The authors estimated nucleated cell counts from reference gene primer amplification. Data came from immunoSEQ multiplex PCR; TCRdb stores just in-frame clones and leaves some out. D and trimming come from the DNA, and the V and J calls and clone size come from that table. Of approximately 170,000 clones detected, about 83% appear once; the ten largest clones hold about 4%. Sequencing was carried out using peripheral blood. The sequence was collected from a young man with active or convalescent COVID-19.

CDR3 bases: TGTGCCAGCAGCCCCTTTGAAGGTTCGTTGGGAGATGAGCAGTTCTTC. Translated: CASSPFEGSLGDEQFF. V gene TRBV5-4 combines with J gene TRBJ2-1; D may be TRBD2 (5 bases). CDR1 SGHNT and CDR2 YYREEE come from the germline V gene (reference sequence). Trimming took off 4 bases at V and 8 bases at J, with 22 bases between the two ends. The CDR3 extends over 16 amino acids.